The 5 T cell receptor beta chains below all came from one sample that was sequenced in a study of technical replicates of blood from several donors (dated by TCRdb to about 2017). Library preparation employed the immunoSEQ multiplex PCR assay. The clones in this table, taken by TCRdb from immuneACCESS, are in-frame only. Not every clone is retained; where verified, under half of the shortfall comes from an unresolved V gene, and the cause of the rest is unknown. The sample data list roughly 56,000 clones, and roughly 96% of these were observed just once. The ten largest make up 3.1% of the sample. The sequenced sample consisted of PBMCs. These receptors were obtained from a human donor in good health. Some clones in this sample may be carry-over from other donors' samples.

Details on this clone: Distinct nucleotide sequences in the sample also encode this CDR3. The rearrangement links TRBV7-2 to TRBJ2-3, with TRBD2 matching 11 bases. With 4 bases clipped from V and 4 bases from J, the junction kept 4 bases outside the gene matches. This CDR3 has 15 amino acids. Germline lookup yields CDR1 SGHTA and CDR2 FQGNSA. CDR3 protein: CASSSLAGAPDTQYF. CDR3 DNA: TGTGCCAGCAGCTCACTAGCGGGAGCTCCAGATACGCAGTATTTT.

This clone occurred a few times. The CDR3 nucleotides are TGTGCCTGGAGTGTTCAGGGGGGTTTGAGCTACACCTTC. It is translated as CAWSVQGGLSYTF. The chain carries TRBV30 and TRBJ1-2, with 7 nucleotides matching TRBD1. Losses at the gene ends were 0 bases for V and 9 bases for J; bases not matched to a gene: 7. The germline gives CDR1 GTSNPN, CDR2 SVGIG (reference sequence). The CDR3 is made up of 13 amino acids. Variable domain in full (rest from reference TRBV30 and TRBJ1-2): SQTIHQWPATLVQPVGSPLSLECTVEGTSNPNLYWYRQAAGRGLQLLFYSVGIGQISSEVPQNLSASRPQDRQFILSSKKLLLSDSGFYLCAWSVQGGLSYTFGSGTRLTVV.

CDR3 amino acids: CASSAPLGQNTEAFF. CDR3 nucleotides: TGTGCCAGCAGTGCCCCTTTGGGACAGAACACTGAAGCTTTCTTT. V is TRBV2 and J is TRBJ1-1; perhaps TRBD1 as D (6 bases). CDR3 length: 15 residues. Germline V CDR1 and CDR2: SNHLY, FYNNEI. The V end lost 4 bases, the J end lost 1 base, and 13 bases lay between the germline ends.

V gene TRBV2 combines with J gene TRBJ2-1, with 8 bases that match TRBD2. After removal of 4 bases from V and 4 bases from J, the junction contained 9 bases not matched to a gene. The germline gives CDR1 SNHLY, CDR2 FYNNEI. This CDR3 spans 16 amino acids. CDR3 nucleotide sequence: TGTGCCAGCAGTGGGTCGGATAGCGGGGATTACAATGAGCAGTTCTTC. It specifies CASSGSDSGDYNEQFF.

The rearrangement links TRBV13 to TRBJ2-7; 13 bases fit TRBD2. Losses at the gene ends were 4 bases for V and 4 bases for J; bases not matched to a gene: 4. Germline assignment: CDR1 PRHDT and CDR2 FYEKMQ (reference sequence). The CDR3 spans 15 residues. The CDR3 nucleotides are TGTGCCAGCAGCTCCACTAGCGGGGGGGCGTACGAGCAGTACTTC. It is translated as CASSSTSGGAYEQYF.